These T cell receptor beta chains were read from a single sample in a study of blood T cell repertoires in COVID-19. Only in-frame clones appear in the TCRdb table, and some are missing; sequencing was by immunoSEQ multiplex PCR. The table records 250,000 to 300,000 clones, about 86% of them present only once. Input material: peripheral blood. These receptors were taken from a woman in her sixties or seventies with active or convalescent COVID-19. Both conserved end residues are part of each CDR3.

V: TRBV6-5
CDR3: CASGTGTGGGETQYF

V: TRBV30
CDR3: CAWTLPVRGTSPLHF

V: TRBV2
CDR3: CASTPRRARGAFF

V: TRBV30
CDR3: CAFDGAGGNQPQHF

V: TRBV3-1/TRBV3-2
CDR3: CASSPQSLPAYEQYF

V: TRBV5-6
CDR3: CASSLLPGQGYDTQYF

V: TRBV4-2
CDR3: CASSLRDRDTNTGELFF

V: TRBV6-1
CDR3: CASSEEAVGYGYTF

V: TRBV12-3/TRBV12-4
CDR3: CASSFAGTYEQYF

V: TRBV19
CDR3: CASSMARGNAFF

V: TRBV4-1
CDR3: CASSQRDSDNYGYTF

V: TRBV10-3
CDR3: CAISESRVPDTEAFF

V: TRBV19
CDR3: CASRPYGANTEAFF

V: TRBV9
CDR3: CASSGGQVYEQYF

V: TRBV5-1
CDR3: CASSLDRVGTNEKLFF

V: TRBV6-2/TRBV6-3
CDR3: CASSYPGGLAGGPGELFF

V: TRBV3-1/TRBV3-2
CDR3: CASSRGFSGTGYYGYTF

V: TRBV18
CDR3: CASSPEYGGVNYGYTF

V: TRBV7-9
CDR3: CASRFPRRLDTGELFF

V: TRBV23-1
CDR3: CASSQSGGTGGYNEQFF

V: TRBV2
CDR3: CASTPGQLNEKLFF

V: TRBV3-1/TRBV3-2
CDR3: CASSQGPQGASSYNEQFF

V: TRBV7-3
CDR3: CASSLPPSRGGYTF

V: TRBV30
CDR3: CAWSVIQKNTEAFF

V: TRBV6-1
CDR3: CASSEKPDRSYEQYF

V: TRBV5-4
CDR3: CASSADLTSGGRTDTQYF

V: TRBV27
CDR3: CASSHPSHYEQYF

V: TRBV28
CDR3: CASSPPDKANYGYTF

V: TRBV10-3
CDR3: CAINDYGTGGTEAFF

V: TRBV4-1
CDR3: CASSPLLMGRASETQYF

V: TRBV27
CDR3: CASHKRRADTQYF

V: TRBV27
CDR3: CASSKKGANNEKLFF

V: TRBV10-1
CDR3: CASSRGDTEAFF

V: TRBV9
CDR3: CASSPRLAGLNEQYF

V: TRBV7-3
CDR3: CASSGQLYNEQFF

V: TRBV7-6
CDR3: CASSLGGSYGYTF

V: TRBV7-2
CDR3: CASSWGPEDTQYF

V: TRBV3-1/TRBV3-2
CDR3: CASSQDYDPGGHGYTF

V: TRBV6-5
CDR3: CASRPGQGANEQYF

V: TRBV4-2
CDR3: CASSQTEYQPQHF

V: TRBV5-5
CDR3: CASSFQAGLDYGYTF

V: TRBV6-5
CDR3: CASARTVYSNQPQHF

V: TRBV5-6
CDR3: CASSRGAPEAFF

V: TRBV18
CDR3: CASSLERDASERSYF

V: TRBV7-6
CDR3: CASSLKRANTEAFF

V: TRBV30
CDR3: CAWSARQMRYTF

V: TRBV19
CDR3: CASSGGGDRVISGANVLTF

V: TRBV15
CDR3: CATSRGQQETQYF

V: TRBV19
CDR3: CASSIVSSYNEQFF

V: TRBV5-1
CDR3: CASSLGTASNQPQHF

V: TRBV10-3
CDR3: CATGGRDEQYF

V: TRBV28
CDR3: CASSSQGPYNSPLHF

V: TRBV3-1/TRBV3-2
CDR3: CASSHPRGDRRSPLHF

V: TRBV18
CDR3: CASSLDSYNEQFF

V: TRBV5-1
CDR3: CASSGTGKYNEQFF

V: TRBV9
CDR3: CASSLRGTGGRTDTQYF

V: TRBV7-9
CDR3: CASTRGGGNEQFF